Below are 7 T cell receptor beta chains sequenced from a single sample in a study of control samples from healthy donors and cancer patients. Method: immunoSEQ multiplex PCR; TCRdb's copy keeps in-frame clones and lacks some. The profile shows roughly 130,000 clones, just over 90% of them singletons. Sequencing input: PBMCs. These receptors all stem from a man aged 45-60 years with head and neck cancer.

This rearrangement joins TRBV19 to TRBJ2-3; the match to TRBD1 covers 7 bases. J gave up 2 bases and V 7 bases, and 9 bases lay outside the gene matches. Germline loops: CDR1 LNHDA, CDR2 SQIVND (reference sequence). The CDR3 totals 15 residues. The CDR3 DNA follows: TGTGCCAGTACCCTAGACAGGGCCACCACAGATACGCAGTATTTT. Its protein product is CASTLDRATTDTQYF.

CDR3 loop: CASSRRSGGTGELFF. The CDR3 DNA reads TGTGCCAGCAGCCGTAGATCTGGGGGCACCGGGGAGCTGTTTTTT. The chain couples TRBV9 to TRBJ2-2; D could derive from TRBD1 or TRBD2 (5 bases each). This CDR3 contains 15 residues. Germline V lookup: CDR1 SGDLS, CDR2 YYNGEE. V dropped 4 bases and J dropped 4 bases, with 14 bases sitting between them.

The J gene is TRBJ2-5, the V gene TRBV18, with 7 nucleotides matching TRBD1. J was trimmed by 0 bases and V by 4 bases; bases with no gene match: 5. CDR1 and CDR2 (germline): KGHSH, LQKENI. CDR3 length: 15 residues. The chain's CDR3 is CASSLPGTDQETQYF. As DNA, the CDR3 is TGTGCCAGCTCACTTCCCGGGACAGACCAAGAGACCCAGTACTTC.

The count of this clone is one. The genes are TRBV7-9 and TRBJ1-1; 8 bases line up with TRBD1. This CDR3 spans 11 amino acids. Germline V lookup: CDR1 SEHNR, CDR2 FQNEAQ (reference sequence). Losses at the gene ends were 11 bases for V and 4 bases for J; bases not matched to a gene: 3. The CDR3 coding sequence is TGTGCCCAGGGGACAGGCACTGAAGCTTTCTTT. As protein: CAQGTGTEAFF.

V gene TRBV5-1 combines with J gene TRBJ2-3; a weak D match, TRBD1 (5 bases). CDR3 size: 14 residues. The V and J ends lost 4 bases and 2 bases respectively, with 11 bases between them. Germline V lookup: CDR1 SGHRS, CDR2 YFSETQ. This CDR3 reads CASSPDSPTDTQYF. The DNA for the CDR3 is TGCGCCAGCAGCCCAGACAGCCCCACAGATACGCAGTATTTT.

The chain recombines TRBV19 with TRBJ1-4; no definite D call. The CDR3 runs 14 residues. Germline CDR1 LNHDA, CDR2 SQIVND (reference sequence). The germline V and J ends were trimmed by 4 bases and 2 bases, with 8 bases remaining between them. The chain's CDR3 is CASSRQGTNEKLFF. Here the CDR3 DNA reads TGTGCCAGTAGTAGACAAGGCACTAATGAAAAACTGTTTTTT.

V gene TRBV4-3 combines with J gene TRBJ1-3; D possibly corresponds to TRBD1 (5 bases). Germline V CDR1 and CDR2: LGHNA, YSLEER. The CDR3 extends over 16 amino acids. With 0 bases removed from V and 7 bases from J, the gap between germline ends came to 16 bases. CDR3 residues: CASSQDREGTPNTIYF. The CDR3 DNA is TGCGCCAGCAGCCAAGATCGGGAGGGGACCCCCAACACCATATATTTT.